This TCR beta chain was recorded in a study of cytotoxic CD8 clonotypes in ibrutinib-treated CLL. Study details: The cohort had over nine relapsed/refractory and around 14 treatment-naive patients, 17 to 18 IGHV unmutated.

Broader study findings: Among the clonotypes, public ones were uncommon and contracted or held stable on treatment.

V was shortened by 2 bases and J by 7 bases, with 11 bases between the two germline ends. The germline CDR1 and CDR2 sequences are SGHTA and FQGNSA. The CDR3 is 14 amino acids. Some clones are missing from TCRdb's copy, which holds only in-frame ones; the method was immunoSEQ multiplex PCR. In the table there are about 4,000 clones, 65% to 90% of which are singletons. About this clone itself: Its antigen is undetermined.

The clonotype originates from a human donor with chronic lymphocytic leukemia. The material sequenced was PBMCs, taken before ibrutinib treatment. The chain carries TRBV7-2 and TRBJ1-4; D may be TRBD1 (5 bases). The DNA of the CDR3 is TGTGCCAGCAGCTTAATCCGGGGCAGTGAAAAACTGTTTTTT. The encoded protein is CASSLIRGSEKLFF.